Below, one T cell receptor beta chain is given with its context. Vbeta (60) and Jbeta (13) primers were used in the PCR. The data were produced by immunoSEQ multiplex PCR, yet TCRdb's version contains in-frame clones alone and is incomplete. This repertoire shows approximately 260,000 clones, about nine tenths found once; its top ten account for about 1.7%. These data are taken from a study of cytomegalovirus exposure and HLA in healthy donors. This CDR3 is built from 15 residues. Trimming shortened V by 4 bases and J by 2 bases, and 15 bases separated the two germline ends. The germline V gene encodes CDR1 GTSNPN and CDR2 SVGIG (reference sequence).

The receptor comes from a girl aged 2-10 years in good health and CMV-seronegative. This sequence joins TRBV30 and TRBJ1-5; D is possibly TRBD1 (6 bases). Input material: PBMCs. The CDR3 loop is CAWKGEGEGNQPQHF. For the CDR3, the DNA is TGTGCCTGGAAGGGGGAAGGAGAGGGCAATCAGCCCCAGCATTTT.